A selection of T cell receptor beta chains follows, all from one sample in a study of a mutant IDH1 vaccine in newly diagnosed glioma. Only in-frame clones appear in the TCRdb table, and some are missing; sequencing was by immunoSEQ multiplex PCR. This sample has about 24,000 clones, with just over 90% found just once. Sequencing was performed on PBMCs, taken from a glioma patient treated with radiotherapy, temozolomide or both. The receptor source for this set is a man aged 25-45 years with glioma. Each CDR3 is given with its conserved first and last residue. The order of the fields is CDR3 length, J gene, clone size, V gene, D gene, CDR3 protein, CDR3 DNA. D genes are given only for firm matches. Some rows mark clone size as missing; the rest say once, few, many or name a class of expanded clone.

18 | TRBJ2-3 | NA | TRBV5-1 | NA | CASSLILRAIQSTDTQYF | TGCGCCAGCAGCTTAATTCTGAGGGCCATACAAAGCACAGATACGCAGTATTTT
14 | TRBJ1-5 | NA | TRBV12-5 | NA | CASVPHRGNQPQHF | TGTGCTAGTGTCCCACACCGGGGGAATCAGCCCCAGCATTTT
14 | TRBJ1-2 | NA | TRBV13 | NA | CASSTRQIYYGYTF | TGTGCCAGCAGCACCCGACAGATATACTATGGCTACACCTTC
13 | TRBJ1-1 | NA | TRBV6-5 | NA | CASSQQGNTEAFF | TGTGCCAGCAGTCAACAGGGGAACACTGAAGCTTTCTTT
14 | TRBJ1-1 | NA | TRBV9 | TRBD1 | CASSADRADTEAFF | TGTGCCAGCAGTGCCGACAGGGCCGACACTGAAGCTTTCTTT
12 | TRBJ1-2 | NA | TRBV29-1 | NA | CSVSRVNYGYTF | TGCAGCGTTTCGAGGGTAAACTATGGCTACACCTTC
15 | TRBJ2-7 | NA | TRBV9 | TRBD2 | CASSVGLAGGLEQYF | TGTGCCAGCAGCGTTGGACTAGCGGGAGGGCTCGAGCAGTACTTC
14 | TRBJ2-1 | NA | TRBV30 | NA | CAWSGEGSWYEQFF | TGTGCCTGGAGTGGCGAGGGGAGTTGGTATGAGCAGTTCTTC
15 | TRBJ1-2 | NA | TRBV5-1 | NA | CASGLSREANYGYTF | TGCGCCAGCGGCTTAAGCCGAGAAGCTAACTATGGCTACACCTTC
15 | TRBJ1-2 | NA | TRBV6-5 | TRBD1 | CASSYTTGANYGYTF | TGTGCCAGCAGTTACACGACAGGGGCCAACTATGGCTACACCTTC
14 | TRBJ2-5 | NA | TRBV7-9 | NA | CASSQDSWVKTQYF | TGTGCCAGCAGCCAGGATTCCTGGGTGAAGACCCAGTACTTC
14 | TRBJ1-2 | NA | TRBV6-5 | NA | CASSLTGELYGYTF | TGTGCCAGCAGTTTGACAGGTGAACTCTATGGCTACACCTTC
14 | TRBJ2-7 | NA | TRBV5-4 | TRBD2 | CASSSSGTPYEQYF | TGTGCCAGCAGCTCCAGCGGGACCCCCTACGAGCAGTACTTC
18 | TRBJ2-3 | NA | TRBV5-4 | TRBD2 | CASSLRLAGVWGTDTQYF | TGTGCCAGCAGCTTGAGGCTAGCGGGCGTCTGGGGCACAGATACGCAGTATTTT
15 | TRBJ2-2 | NA | TRBV4-1 | TRBD1 | CASSQGQELTGELFF | TGCGCCAGCAGCCAGGGACAGGAGCTCACCGGGGAGCTGTTTTTT
19 | TRBJ2-6 | few | TRBV19 | TRBD2 | CASSIDELAGPSGANVLTF | TGTGCCAGTAGTATAGATGAACTAGCGGGTCCCTCTGGGGCCAACGTCCTGACTTTC
13 | TRBJ2-1 | NA | TRBV5-1 | NA | CASSLAGISEQFF | TGCGCCAGCAGCCTGGCTGGGATAAGTGAGCAGTTCTTC
14 | TRBJ1-4 | NA | TRBV15 | NA | CATSSLEGNEKLFF | TGTGCCACCAGCAGTCTCGAGGGAAATGAAAAACTGTTTTTT
15 | TRBJ2-3 | NA | TRBV7-6 | NA | CASSLRPSRSDTQYF | TGTGCCAGCAGCTTAAGGCCTAGCCGATCAGATACGCAGTATTTT
13 | TRBJ1-1 | NA | TRBV30 | NA | CAWSVLVNTEAFF | TGTGCCTGGAGTGTACTGGTGAACACTGAAGCTTTCTTT
14 | TRBJ1-2 | NA | TRBV5-1 | TRBD1 | CASSSGTGAYGYTF | TGCGCCAGCAGCTCCGGGACAGGGGCCTATGGCTACACCTTC
16 | TRBJ2-2 | NA | TRBV7-6 | NA | CASSLVLSGAAGELFF | TGTGCCAGCAGCTTAGTCCTCTCGGGAGCGGCAGGGGAGCTGTTTTTT
13 | TRBJ1-1 | NA | TRBV2 | NA | CASSDRRNTEAFF | TGTGCCAGCAGCGACAGAAGGAACACTGAAGCTTTCTTT
16 | TRBJ2-2 | NA | TRBV5-1 | TRBD1 | CASSLVTGAVTGELFF | TGCGCCAGCAGCTTGGTGACAGGGGCAGTGACCGGGGAGCTGTTTTTT
13 | TRBJ2-7 | NA | TRBV27 | NA | CASSLSTFYEQYF | TGTGCCAGCAGTCTATCTACCTTCTACGAGCAGTACTTC
14 | TRBJ1-2 | NA | TRBV30 | TRBD1 | CAWRHRGKVYGYTF | TGTGCCTGGAGGCACAGGGGCAAAGTCTATGGCTACACCTTC
11 | TRBJ2-5 | NA | TRBV6-6 | NA | CASSYTGTQYF | TGTGCCAGCAGTTATACGGGGACCCAGTACTTC
19 | TRBJ2-6 | NA | TRBV5-6 | TRBD1 | CASSFGQTGTSAGANVLTF | TGTGCCAGCAGCTTCGGGCAGACAGGGACATCTGCTGGGGCCAACGTCCTGACTTTC
15 | TRBJ2-1 | NA | TRBV18 | NA | CASSSKKLQGNEQFF | TGTGCCAGCTCATCAAAAAAGCTACAGGGCAATGAGCAGTTCTTC
16 | TRBJ2-7 | NA | TRBV10-3 | TRBD2 | CAISESGSGRAYEQYF | TGTGCCATCAGTGAGAGTGGGTCAGGGAGGGCCTACGAGCAGTACTTC
20 | TRBJ2-6 | once | TRBV19 | NA | CASSPGVRGRTLSGANVLTF | TGTGCCAGTAGTCCAGGTGTCCGGGGCAGAACCCTCTCTGGGGCCAACGTCCTGACTTTC
15 | TRBJ2-1 | NA | TRBV2 | TRBD1 | CASRGDRGHYNEQFF | TGTGCCAGCAGAGGGGACAGGGGGCATTACAATGAGCAGTTCTTC
14 | TRBJ1-2 | NA | TRBV6-1 | NA | CASSERAGTDGYTF | TGTGCCAGCAGTGAACGGGCAGGGACTGATGGCTACACCTTC
15 | TRBJ1-1 | NA | TRBV6-5 | TRBD1 | CASSYLGQGNTEAFF | TGTGCCAGCAGTTACCTCGGACAGGGGAACACTGAAGCTTTCTTT
13 | TRBJ1-2 | NA | TRBV9 | NA | CASSVTGPHGYTF | TGTGCCAGCAGCGTAACAGGGCCCCATGGCTACACCTTC
15 | TRBJ2-7 | NA | TRBV5-1 | TRBD2 | CASSPTGTSDYEQYF | TGCGCCAGCAGCCCCACCGGGACTAGCGACTACGAGCAGTACTTC
14 | TRBJ1-2 | NA | TRBV18 | TRBD1 | CASSPGTANYGYTF | TGTGCCAGCTCACCAGGGACAGCTAACTATGGCTACACCTTC
18 | TRBJ2-1 | NA | TRBV5-1 | TRBD2 | CASTTGTSGASSYNEQFF | TGCGCCAGCACGACCGGGACTAGCGGGGCCAGCTCCTACAATGAGCAGTTCTTC
13 | TRBJ1-1 | NA | TRBV27 | TRBD1 | CASSWTGRTEAFF | TGTGCCAGCAGTTGGACAGGGCGGACTGAAGCTTTCTTT
14 | TRBJ1-4 | NA | TRBV7-9 | TRBD1 | CASSSGQGFEKLFF | TGTGCCAGCAGCTCGGGACAGGGATTTGAAAAACTGTTTTTT
16 | TRBJ2-3 | NA | TRBV29-1 | NA | CSVEPRDGTSTDTQYF | TGCAGCGTTGAACCCCGGGACGGCACTAGCACAGATACGCAGTATTTT
15 | TRBJ1-2 | once | TRBV6-5 | TRBD1 | CASSRSGQGSYGYTF | TGTGCCAGCAGCCGCTCCGGACAGGGATCCTATGGCTACACCTTC
15 | TRBJ2-7 | NA | TRBV4-1 | TRBD2 | CASSQLPSGANEQYF | TGCGCCAGCAGCCAACTACCTAGCGGAGCCAACGAGCAGTACTTC
13 | TRBJ1-5 | NA | TRBV2 | NA | CASSEEVGKPQHF | TGTGCCAGCAGTGAAGAGGTGGGAAAGCCCCAGCATTTT
15 | TRBJ2-1 | NA | TRBV11-2 | NA | CASRPAGGSYNEQFF | TGTGCCAGCAGGCCGGCCGGGGGCTCCTACAATGAGCAGTTCTTC
16 | TRBJ1-5 | medium-sized | TRBV5-1 | NA | CASSPGHGDRNQPQHF | TGCGCCAGCAGCCCCGGACACGGGGATCGCAATCAGCCCCAGCATTTT
13 | TRBJ2-2 | NA | TRBV5-1 | NA | CASSLGVDGELFF | TGCGCCAGCAGCCTGGGGGTAGACGGGGAGCTGTTTTTT
12 | TRBJ2-7 | NA | TRBV6-5 | NA | CASSYSPQEQYF | TGTGCCAGCAGTTACTCGCCCCAGGAGCAGTACTTC
17 | TRBJ2-5 | NA | TRBV14 | NA | CASSQLGQLLEKETQYF | TGTGCCAGCAGCCAACTTGGACAGCTCCTCGAGAAAGAGACCCAGTACTTC
11 | TRBJ1-1 | once | TRBV6-5 | NA | CASALNTEAFF | TGTGCCAGCGCCCTGAACACTGAAGCTTTCTTT
15 | TRBJ2-3 | NA | TRBV18 | NA | CASSSNRAFTDTQYF | TGTGCCAGCTCATCGAACAGGGCCTTCACAGATACGCAGTATTTT
15 | TRBJ2-1 | NA | TRBV18 | TRBD1 | CASSPGTGVNNEQFF | TGTGCCAGCTCACCCGGGACAGGGGTCAACAATGAGCAGTTCTTC
12 | TRBJ1-5 | NA | TRBV19 | TRBD1 | CASYRGNQPQHF | TGTGCCAGCTACAGGGGAAATCAGCCCCAGCATTTT
17 | TRBJ1-1 | NA | TRBV10-3 | TRBD1 | CAISGSGTGALGTEAFF | TGTGCCATCAGTGGATCCGGGACAGGGGCCTTGGGGACTGAAGCTTTCTTT
13 | TRBJ2-7 | few | TRBV6-6 | NA | CASSYSNRYEQYF | TGTGCCAGCAGTTACTCGAACCGCTACGAGCAGTACTTC
11 | TRBJ1-4 | NA | TRBV14 | NA | CASSQAEKLFF | TGTGCCAGCAGCCAAGCTGAAAAACTGTTTTTT
13 | TRBJ2-7 | NA | TRBV6-5 | TRBD1 | CASTVPGGGEQYF | TGTGCCAGCACTGTCCCAGGGGGTGGCGAGCAGTACTTC